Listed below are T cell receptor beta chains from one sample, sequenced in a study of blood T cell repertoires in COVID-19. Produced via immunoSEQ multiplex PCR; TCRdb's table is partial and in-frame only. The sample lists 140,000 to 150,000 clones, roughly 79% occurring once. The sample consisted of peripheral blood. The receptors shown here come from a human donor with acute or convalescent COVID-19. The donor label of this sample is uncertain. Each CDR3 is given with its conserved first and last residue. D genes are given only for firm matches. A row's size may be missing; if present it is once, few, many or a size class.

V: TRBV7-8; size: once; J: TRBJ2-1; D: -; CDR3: CASSLWGSGSSYNEQFF; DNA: TGTGCCAGCAGCTTATGGGGTAGCGGATCCTCCTACAATGAGCAGTTCTTC
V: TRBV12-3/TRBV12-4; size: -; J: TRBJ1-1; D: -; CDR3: CASSLGKNTEAFF; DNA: TGTGCCAGCAGTTTAGGTAAGAACACTGAAGCTTTCTTT
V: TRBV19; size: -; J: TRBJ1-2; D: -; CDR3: CASAGGQNNYGYTF; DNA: TGTGCCAGTGCGGGGGGGCAAAATAACTATGGCTACACCTTC
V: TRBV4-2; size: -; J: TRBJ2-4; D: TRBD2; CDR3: CASSQEGGDQYF; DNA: TGTGCCAGCAGCCAAGAGGGGGGGGATCAGTACTTC
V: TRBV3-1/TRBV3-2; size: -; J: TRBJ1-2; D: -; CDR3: CASSPDRFYGYTF; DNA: TGTGCCAGCAGCCCCGACAGATTCTATGGCTACACCTTC
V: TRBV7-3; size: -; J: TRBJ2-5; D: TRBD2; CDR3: CASSTAGGWETQYF; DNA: TGTGCCAGCAGCACCGCGGGGGGCTGGGAGACCCAGTACTTC
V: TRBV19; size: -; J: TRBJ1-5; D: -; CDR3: CASSMTRDNQPQHF; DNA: TGTGCCAGTAGTATGACCAGGGACAATCAGCCCCAGCATTTT
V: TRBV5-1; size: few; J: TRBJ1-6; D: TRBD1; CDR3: CASSLTDRENSPLHF; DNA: TGCGCCAGCAGCTTGACGGACAGGGAGAATTCACCCCTCCACTTT
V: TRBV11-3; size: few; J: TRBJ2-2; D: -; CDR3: CASSGSAGELFF; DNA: TGTGCCAGCAGCGGCTCCGCCGGGGAGCTGTTTTTT
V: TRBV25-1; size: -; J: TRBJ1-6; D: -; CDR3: CASSEREPGSSPLHF; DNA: TGTGCCAGCAGCGAGCGGGAGCCGGGTAGTTCACCCCTCCACTTT
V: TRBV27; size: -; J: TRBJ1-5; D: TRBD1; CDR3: CASSNGQVNQPQHF; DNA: TGTGCCAGCAGCAACGGACAGGTCAATCAGCCCCAGCATTTT
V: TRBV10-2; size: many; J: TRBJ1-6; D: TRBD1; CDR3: CASSLDRSVESPLHF; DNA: TGCGCCAGCAGCCTGGACAGGTCCGTGGAATCACCCCTCCACTTT
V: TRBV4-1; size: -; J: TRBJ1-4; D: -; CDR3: CASSQAREPNEKLFF; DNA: TGCGCCAGCAGCCAAGCCCGGGAGCCAAATGAAAAACTGTTTTTT
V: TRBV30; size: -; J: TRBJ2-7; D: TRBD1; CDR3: CAWSRDSYEQYF; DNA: TGTGCCTGGAGTCGGGACAGCTACGAGCAGTACTTC
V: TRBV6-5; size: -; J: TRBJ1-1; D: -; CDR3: CASRPAGNTEAFF; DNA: TGTGCCAGCAGGCCCGCCGGGAACACTGAAGCTTTCTTT
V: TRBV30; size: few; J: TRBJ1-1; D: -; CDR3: CAWSVGVTEAFF; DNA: TGTGCCTGGAGTGTAGGGGTCACTGAAGCTTTCTTT
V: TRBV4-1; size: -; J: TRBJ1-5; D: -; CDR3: CASSQDSAGGQPQHF; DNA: TGCGCCAGCAGCCAAGATTCCGCTGGAGGTCAGCCCCAGCATTTT
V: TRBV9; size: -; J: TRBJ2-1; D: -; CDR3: CASSLQTGNEQFF; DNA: TGTGCCAGCAGCCTCCAGACTGGGAATGAGCAGTTCTTC
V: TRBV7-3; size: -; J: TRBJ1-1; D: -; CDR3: CASSFQASGTEAFF; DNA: TGTGCCAGCAGCTTCCAGGCATCTGGCACTGAAGCTTTCTTT
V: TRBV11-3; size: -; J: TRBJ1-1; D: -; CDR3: CASSLERNTEAFF; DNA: TGTGCCAGCAGCTTGGAGAGGAACACTGAAGCTTTCTTT
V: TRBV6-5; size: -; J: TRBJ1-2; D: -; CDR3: CASRRGPYGYTF; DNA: TGTGCCAGCAGGCGGGGGCCGTATGGCTACACCTTC
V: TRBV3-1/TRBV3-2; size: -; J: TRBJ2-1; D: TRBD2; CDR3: CASSRRGGRWAIRDEQFF; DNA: TGTGCCAGCAGCCGGCGGGGGGGGCGGTGGGCAATTCGTGATGAGCAGTTCTTC
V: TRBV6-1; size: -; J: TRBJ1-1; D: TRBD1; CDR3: CASSEEPGQRAFF; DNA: TGTGCCAGCAGTGAAGAACCGGGACAGAGGGCTTTCTTT
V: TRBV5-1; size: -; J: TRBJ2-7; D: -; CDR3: CASSKGQLLFYEQYF; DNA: TGCGCCAGCAGCAAAGGTCAGTTACTATTCTACGAGCAGTACTTC
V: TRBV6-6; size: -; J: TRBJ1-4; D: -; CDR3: CASSYPGEEKLFF; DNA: TGTGCCAGCAGTTACCCGGGGGAGGAAAAACTGTTTTTT
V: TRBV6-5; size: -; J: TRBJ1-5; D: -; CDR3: CASSSEVYQPQHF; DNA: TGTGCCAGCAGTTCCGAGGTTTATCAGCCCCAGCATTTT
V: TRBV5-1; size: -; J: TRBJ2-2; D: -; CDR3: CASSTELNTGELFF; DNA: TGCGCCAGCAGTACAGAGCTGAACACCGGGGAGCTGTTTTTT
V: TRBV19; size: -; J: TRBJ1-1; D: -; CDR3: CASSSGELSGAFF; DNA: TGTGCCAGTAGTTCTGGAGAATTGAGCGGAGCTTTCTTT